These 10 T cell receptor beta chains originate from one sample sequenced in a study of neurological immune-mediated disorders. Time point in this sample: longitudinal time-point 2. In TCRdb, the 5' RACE reads were re-called with MiXCR into one record per CDR3 protein. The data contain under 100,000 distinct CDR3 sequences, roughly 13% of them seen just once; the ten biggest clones take up 5%. The sequencing input was PBMCs. These receptors all stem from a female donor with HTLV-1-associated myelopathy (HAM/TSP).

This clonotype was counted at least ten times. The chain links TRBV5-4 to TRBJ1-6, with D tentatively TRBD1 (5 bases). CDR3 length equals 16 residues. Germline V gene data show CDR1 as SGHNT and CDR2 as YYREEE (reference sequence). The germline V and J ends were trimmed by 3 bases and 9 bases, with 19 bases remaining between them. The CDR3, as DNA: TGTGCCAGCAGCTCCGGGAGGAGGGGTTTCACTTCACCCCTCCACTTT. Protein: CASSSGRRGFTSPLHF.

This clonotype was counted a few times. The genes are TRBV5-4 and TRBJ2-2; 10 bases are shared with TRBD2. The CDR3 loop spans 17 amino acids. The V gene end was trimmed by 5 bases and the J gene end by 4 bases; junction bases not matched to a gene: 11. The germline V gene has CDR1 SGHNT and CDR2 YYREEE (reference sequence). CDR3 nucleotide sequence: TGTGCCAGCAGTCTTAGCGGGGGGAACCCCAGCACCGGGGAGCTGTTTTTT. It translates to CASSLSGGNPSTGELFF.

This clonotype was detected ten times or more. The chain uses TRBV4-2 and TRBJ1-1, with no clear D. Looked up from germline, CDR1 is LGHNA and CDR2 is YNFKEQ. The CDR3 has 12 amino acids. Trimming took off 1 base at V and 8 bases at J, with 8 bases between the two ends. The CDR3 bases are TGTGCCAGCAGCCAAGCTGGTCTAGAAGCTTTCTTT. It codes for CASSQAGLEAFF.

Ten or more counts support this clonotype. The V gene is TRBV5-1, the J gene TRBJ2-3; 10 nucleotides align to TRBD2. Trimming took 4 bases from V and 6 from J; bases not matched to a gene: 5. The CDR3 has 14 residues. Germline CDR1 is SGHRS and CDR2 is YFSETQ. The CDR3 protein is CASSLGTSDDTQYF. The CDR3 coding sequence is TGCGCCAGCAGCCTCGGGACTAGCGACGATACGCAGTATTTT. Full variable domain (rest looked up from reference TRBV5-1 and TRBJ2-3): KAGVTQTPRYLIKTRGQQVTLSCSPISGHRSVSWYQQTPGQGLQFLFEYFSETQRNKGNFPGRFSGRQFSNSRSEMNVSTLELGDSALYLCASSLGTSDDTQYFGPGTRLTVL.

The chain joins TRBV12-5 to TRBJ2-7, with 7 bases lining up with TRBD1. J was trimmed by 13 bases and V by 1 base; bases with no gene match: 7. Germline V lookup: CDR1 LGHNT, CDR2 FRNRAP. The CDR3 is made up of 12 amino acids. CDR3 region: CASGLAPDRNYF. CDR3 bases: TGTGCTAGTGGTTTGGCCCCGGACAGGAATTACTTC.

There are many counts of this clonotype. The V and J genes are TRBV5-1 and TRBJ2-5, with TRBD1 matching 10 bases. The CDR3 sequence is 14 residues long. Germline lookup yields CDR1 SGHRS and CDR2 YFSETQ. After removal of 3 bases from V and 4 bases from J, the junction contained 3 bases not matched to a gene. The DNA for the CDR3 is TGCGCCAGCAGCTACCGGGACAGGGGAGAGACCCAGTACTTC. Translation: CASSYRDRGETQYF.

The table lists this clonotype with many counts. The rearrangement uses TRBV2 and TRBJ1-2, with D perhaps TRBD1 (5 bases). Germline V gives CDR1 SNHLY, CDR2 FYNNEI. V was pared by 1 base and J by 5 bases, with 8 bases between. The CDR3 length is 13 residues. CDR3 loop: CASSEGSGYGYTF. CDR3 nucleotides: TGTGCCAGCAGTGAAGGGTCAGGGTATGGCTACACCTTC.

This clonotype was picked up many times. The chain is built from TRBV5-1 and TRBJ2-3; D remains unclear. Germline V lookup: CDR1 SGHRS, CDR2 YFSETQ. This CDR3 has 14 amino acids. Trimming pared 2 bases from V and 0 bases from J, leaving 7 bases between. The CDR3 loop reads CASSFSSSTDTQYF. The CDR3 DNA is TGCGCCAGCAGCTTTAGTTCTAGCACAGATACGCAGTATTTT.

The chain carries TRBV9 and TRBJ2-5; D is undetermined. Germline loops: CDR1 SGDLS, CDR2 YYNGEE. V dropped 1 base and J dropped 4 bases, with 14 bases sitting between them. The CDR3 loop spans 15 amino acids. CDR3 in DNA: TGTGCCAGCAGCGTAATTGGTACCAGAGGAGAGACCCAGTACTTC. Its protein product is CASSVIGTRGETQYF.

This clonotype was seen ten or more times. The V call is TRBV29-1, the J call TRBJ2-3, with D perhaps TRBD1 (5 bases). With 4 bases removed from V and 4 bases from J, the gap between germline ends came to 12 bases. The CDR3 contains 13 residues. The V gene's germline CDR1 is SQVTM and CDR2 ANQGSEA. The CDR3 loop is CSVVVRVADTQYF. DNA for the CDR3: TGCAGCGTTGTGGTCAGGGTGGCAGATACGCAGTATTTT.